Below are 17 T cell receptor beta chains sequenced from a single sample in a study of cytomegalovirus exposure and HLA in healthy donors. The PCR made use of 60 Vbeta and 13 Jbeta primers. Sequencing was performed with immunoSEQ multiplex PCR; in TCRdb, only in-frame clones are kept and a portion is missing. The repertoire consists of around 130,000 clones, with roughly 70% occurring once and the leading ten covering roughly 2%. Source material: PBMCs. The source is a woman aged 40 to 55 in good health and CMV-seropositive.

V is TRBV28 and J is TRBJ2-5, with 16 positions matching TRBD2. Gene TRBJ2-7 matches the end of the DNA better, so the J call may be wrong. The germline gives CDR1 MDHEN, CDR2 SYDVKM. The CDR3 spans 17 residues. CDR3 sequence (DNA): TGTGCCAGCAGTTCCTCGGGACTAGCGGGGGGGCTCTACGAGCAGTACTTC. Residues: CASSSSGLAGGLYEQYF.

This clone was seen more than once but under ten times. The chain employs TRBV5-5 and TRBJ2-4; 10 nucleotides match TRBD2. Germline CDR1 reads SGHKS; CDR2 reads YYEKEE (reference sequence). The V gene end was trimmed by 4 bases and the J gene end by 10 bases; junction bases not matched to a gene: 11. The CDR3 contains 15 residues. CDR3 nucleotide sequence: TGTGCCAGCAGCCAAGGGCGAACTAGCGGGGATATTCAGTACTTC. Protein product: CASSQGRTSGDIQYF.

The chain uses TRBV29-1 and TRBJ2-7; unclear D gene. The germline V and J ends were trimmed by 7 bases and 0 bases, with 13 bases remaining between them. The CDR3 has 13 amino acids. CDR1 SQVTM and CDR2 ANQGSEA come from the germline V gene. CDR3 DNA: TGCAGCGCCCTACTCACGAGCTCCTACGAGCAGTACTTC. As protein: CSALLTSSYEQYF.

V is TRBV6-1 and J is TRBJ1-1; D is undetermined. V dropped 7 bases and J dropped 5 bases, with 8 bases sitting between them. The germline V gene has CDR1 MNHNS and CDR2 SASEGT. The CDR3 consists of 11 residues. The CDR3 sequence: CASNGGTEAFF. DNA of the CDR3: TGTGCCAGCAACGGAGGGACTGAAGCTTTCTTT.

The chain is built from TRBV10-3 and TRBJ1-1; D gene ambiguous. Trimming took off 3 bases at V and 1 base at J, with 6 bases between the two ends. The CDR3 sequence is 13 residues long. Germline-derived CDR1 and CDR2 are ENHRY and SYGVKD. In DNA, the CDR3 is TGTGCCATCAGTGAAGGAGAGAACACTGAAGCTTTCTTT. Translation: CAISEGENTEAFF.

The rearrangement links TRBV5-8 to TRBJ1-2; 8 nucleotides line up with TRBD1. Germline V gene data show CDR1 as SGHTS and CDR2 as YDEGEE. V lost 6 bases, J lost 5 bases, and 18 bases stayed unmatched. This CDR3 spans 17 amino acids. The CDR3 region is CASTKGQGSKRVYGYTF. CDR3 sequence (DNA): TGTGCCAGCACGAAAGGACAGGGCTCTAAGAGGGTATATGGCTACACCTTC.

V gene TRBV2 combines with J gene TRBJ2-7, with 8 bases aligning to TRBD1. CDR3 size: 13 residues. Germline CDR1 reads SNHLY; CDR2 reads FYNNEI. Losses at the gene ends were 3 bases for V and 3 bases for J; bases not matched to a gene: 1. CDR3 sequence: CASSEGQDYEQYF. CDR3 nucleotides: TGTGCCAGCAGTGAGGGACAGGACTACGAGCAGTACTTC.

The chain carries TRBV5-4 and TRBJ1-2; tentatively, D is TRBD1 (5 bases). From germline, CDR1 is SGHNT and CDR2 YYREEE (reference sequence). The V end was cut by 4 bases, the J end by 4 bases, with 20 bases between. This CDR3 is 16 amino acids long. CDR3 in DNA: TGTGCCAGCAGCGCGGGGACGGAGGATCCCTCCTATGGCTACACCTTC. Protein: CASSAGTEDPSYGYTF.

The V gene is TRBV19, the J gene TRBJ2-1; 12 nucleotides align to TRBD2. The CDR3 has 19 residues. Unmatched junction bases numbered 11, after V lost 5 bases and J lost 0 bases. Germline lookup yields CDR1 LNHDA and CDR2 SQIVND (reference sequence). CDR3 region: CASSGTSGFPISSYNEQFF. CDR3 in DNA: TGTGCCAGTAGTGGGACTAGCGGGTTCCCTATATCCTCCTACAATGAGCAGTTCTTC.

J is TRBJ1-2 and V is TRBV7-3; TRBD1 aligns across 8 bases. Germline V lookup: CDR1 SGHTA, CDR2 FQGTGA. The length of the CDR3 is 13 residues. V lost 4 bases and J lost 7; bases outside the gene matches: 5. This CDR3 reads CASSSSGGRGYTF. Here the CDR3 DNA reads TGTGCCAGCAGCTCTTCAGGGGGCCGTGGCTACACCTTC.

The chain employs TRBV29-1 and TRBJ1-1, with 7 bases matching TRBD1. Trimming at V came to 4 bases and at J to 10 bases, leaving 6 bases not matched to a gene. Per the germline V gene, CDR1 is SQVTM and CDR2 is ANQGSEA. This CDR3 has 11 amino acids. The CDR3 loop is CSVGSGGRAFF. The CDR3 DNA reads as TGCAGCGTTGGTTCAGGGGGTAGAGCTTTCTTT.

The chain recombines TRBV6-5 with TRBJ1-3; TRBD1 agrees at 10 bases. The CDR3 loop spans 15 amino acids. The germline V gene has CDR1 MNHEY and CDR2 SVGAGI. Germline trimming cut 6 bases from V and 4 bases from J; bases unmatched to any gene: 6. The CDR3 reads CASSGGTGEGNTIYF. The CDR3 DNA reads as TGTGCCAGCAGCGGAGGGACAGGGGAAGGAAACACCATATATTTT.

This clone was counted between two and nine times. The chain couples TRBV7-2 to TRBJ2-1; D not resolved. Looked up from germline, CDR1 is SGHTA and CDR2 is FQGNSA. Trimming removed 2 bases at V and 3 bases at J, with 8 bases between. The CDR3 extends over 14 amino acids. The CDR3 loop reads CASSLISGYNEQFF. The CDR3 nucleotides are TGTGCCAGCAGCTTAATCTCCGGCTACAATGAGCAGTTCTTC.

The chain links TRBV15 to TRBJ2-3; 9 bases match TRBD2. Germline CDR1 reads LNHNV; CDR2 reads YYDKDF (reference sequence). The CDR3 runs 15 residues. The J segment lost 3 bases and the V segment lost 1 base, leaving 2 bases of the junction unmatched. CDR3 coding DNA: TGTGCCACCAGCAGAGGCGGGGGGGGGACAGATACGCAGTATTTT. Translating gives CATSRGGGGTDTQYF.

V usage is TRBV28 and J usage is TRBJ1-3; possibly TRBD1 for D (5 bases). Per germline, CDR1 MDHEN and CDR2 SYDVKM. This CDR3 contains 14 residues. V lost 7 bases and J 1 base, leaving 11 bases between the germline ends. The CDR3 loop reads CASNTQGSGNTIYF. As DNA, the CDR3 is TGTGCCAGCAATACCCAGGGATCTGGAAACACCATATATTTT.

This chain connects TRBV5-4 to TRBJ2-7, with TRBD1 matching 9 bases. This CDR3 region has 14 residues. Trimming took 1 base from V and 6 from J; bases not matched to a gene: 5. Germline V gives CDR1 SGHNT, CDR2 YYREEE (reference sequence). This CDR3 reads CASSLPGQGFEQYF. The DNA for the CDR3 is TGTGCCAGCAGCTTGCCGGGACAGGGATTCGAGCAGTACTTC.

This clone was counted a single time. This sequence joins TRBV7-8 and TRBJ2-7; D gene ambiguous. The V gene lost 5 bases and the J gene lost 7 bases, with 9 bases spanning the gap. This CDR3 comprises 11 residues. Per germline, CDR1 SGHVS and CDR2 FQNEAQ. The CDR3 region is CASSRVREQYF. In nucleotides, the CDR3 is TGTGCCAGCAGCCGGGTGAGGGAGCAGTACTTC.